The 15 T cell receptor beta chains given below trace back to one sample, sequenced in a study of blood T cell repertoires in COVID-19. Sequenced by immunoSEQ multiplex PCR; TCRdb stores in-frame clones only, minus some. The sample shows about 190,000 clones, roughly 84% of them seen only once. Input material: peripheral blood. Source of these receptors: a woman over 75 with active or convalescent COVID-19.

This chain links TRBV18 with TRBJ2-1; D might be TRBD2 (6 bases). Germline V gene data show CDR1 as KGHSH and CDR2 as LQKENI. Between the trimmed V and J ends, which lost 3 bases and 4 bases, there was a span of 22 bases. The CDR3 extends over 18 amino acids. CDR3 protein: CASSPLGPGTGAYNEQFF. As DNA, the CDR3 is TGTGCCAGCTCACCCTTGGGGCCCGGGACTGGAGCATACAATGAGCAGTTCTTC.

J is TRBJ2-7 and V is TRBV7-8; 7 bases align to TRBD1. V shed 5 bases, J shed 5 bases, and the junction held 15 bases outside the gene matches. Germline CDR1 is SGHVS and CDR2 is FQNEAQ. CDR3 length equals 16 residues. The CDR3 DNA reads TGTGCCAGCAGCCAAGACAGGGCCCTCGGGTTTAACGAGCAGTACTTC. It translates to CASSQDRALGFNEQYF.

The chain carries TRBV28 and TRBJ1-1; D remains unclear. The CDR3 runs 14 residues. V shed 5 bases and J shed 3 bases, with 13 bases lying between them. The germline gives CDR1 MDHEN, CDR2 SYDVKM. The CDR3 bases are TGTGCCAGCAGTCCCTATAACGGGGACACTGAAGCTTTCTTT. Protein product: CASSPYNGDTEAFF.

The chain combines TRBV6-5 with TRBJ2-5; 10 bases map to TRBD2. With V trimmed by 0 bases and J by 2 bases, 3 bases remained unmatched. Germline CDR1 reads MNHEY; CDR2 reads SVGAGI. The length of the CDR3 is 16 residues. DNA for the CDR3: TGTGCCAGCAGTTACTCTAGCGGGAGGACTCAAGAGACCCAGTACTTC. Translating it yields CASSYSSGRTQETQYF.

This chain connects TRBV5-1 to TRBJ2-1, with 10 bases fitting TRBD2. Germline values: CDR1 SGHRS, CDR2 YFSETQ. CDR3 length equals 19 residues. V lost 4 bases and J lost 8; bases outside the gene matches: 21. DNA of the CDR3: TGCGCCAGCAGCCTCGAGTCCGCTGCACTAGCGGGATCCAACGATGAGCAGTTCTTC. Protein sequence: CASSLESAALAGSNDEQFF. The variable domain in full, completed from reference TRBV5-1 and TRBJ2-1, reads KAGVTQTPRYLIKTRGQQVTLSCSPISGHRSVSWYQQTPGQGLQFLFEYFSETQRNKGNFPGRFSGRQFSNSRSEMNVSTLELGDSALYLCASSLESAALAGSNDEQFFGPGTRLTVL.

This chain links TRBV28 with TRBJ2-7, with 13 bases aligning to TRBD2. The germline CDR1 and CDR2 sequences are MDHEN and SYDVKM. V shed 6 bases, J shed 2 bases, and the junction held 10 bases outside the gene matches. The CDR3 spans 17 residues. This CDR3 reads CASRKGLAGARTYEQYF. CDR3 nucleotides: TGTGCCAGCAGAAAAGGACTAGCGGGAGCGCGAACCTACGAGCAGTACTTC.

This clone is a singleton in its sample. CDR3 loop: CASSESGRDYEQYF. CDR3 nucleotides: TGCGCCAGCAGTGAAAGCGGGAGGGACTACGAGCAGTACTTC. J is TRBJ2-7 and V is TRBV10-1; 10 bases line up with TRBD2. Germline lookup yields CDR1 WNHNN and CDR2 SYGVQD (reference sequence). Trimming at V came to 3 bases and at J to 3 bases, leaving 2 bases not matched to a gene. The length of the CDR3 is 14 residues.

As to this clone: The identical CDR3 is also encoded by other nucleotide sequences in the sample. The rearrangement uses TRBV5-4 and TRBJ1-1; D is unresolved. V dropped 0 bases and J dropped 1 base, with 7 bases sitting between them. The CDR3 loop spans 14 amino acids. Germline V gives CDR1 SGHNT, CDR2 YYREEE (reference sequence). CDR3 nucleotides: TGTGCCAGCAGCTTGGTTGGGAGGAACACTGAAGCTTTCTTT. Translation gives CASSLVGRNTEAFF.

V is TRBV28 and J is TRBJ1-5; D not certain. CDR1 and CDR2 from the germline V gene are MDHEN and SYDVKM. The CDR3 contains 15 residues. Trimming took off 6 bases at V and 5 bases at J, with 17 bases between the two ends. The DNA of the CDR3 is TGTGCCAGCAGCTCACTCCGGAGGCCCCATCAGCCCCAGCATTTT. Amino acid sequence: CASSSLRRPHQPQHF.

The chain joins TRBV5-5 to TRBJ2-7; 8 positions agree with TRBD2. Germline V gene lookup returns CDR1 SGHKS and CDR2 YYEKEE (reference sequence). V gave up 0 bases and J gave up 0 bases; unmatched junction bases: 5. CDR3 length: 16 amino acids. CDR3 DNA sequence: TGTGCCAGCAGCTTGGTCTCGCGGGAGGCCTCCTACGAGCAGTACTTC. Amino acids: CASSLVSREASYEQYF.

The rearrangement links TRBV21-1 to TRBJ1-2; TRBD1, the table's D call, was not compared with the DNA. TRBV21-1 is a known pseudogene. The CDR3 has 21 residues. The CDR3 sequence is CASSKARDRGRFWSICYGYTF. DNA for the CDR3: TGTGCCAGCAGCAAAGCGCGGGACAGGGGGCGGTTTTGGAGTATATGCTATGGCTACACCTTC.

The V call is TRBV5-1, the J call TRBJ2-4; 7 nucleotides align to TRBD1. In germline, CDR1 is SGHRS, CDR2 YFSETQ. V shed 4 bases, J shed 3 bases, and the junction held 10 bases outside the gene matches. This CDR3 has 16 amino acids. The CDR3 DNA reads TGCGCCAGCAGCCCAATAAGACAGGGCTTCAAAAACATTCAGTACTTC. Amino acids: CASSPIRQGFKNIQYF.

The rearrangement links TRBV6-5 to TRBJ1-1; D unresolved. V dropped 0 bases and J dropped 5 bases, with 10 bases sitting between them. Germline CDR1 is MNHEY and CDR2 is SVGAGI. CDR3 length: 14 residues. CDR3 sequence: CASSYSRGRTEAFF. For the CDR3, the DNA is TGTGCCAGCAGTTACTCTCGAGGAAGAACTGAAGCTTTCTTT.

The rearrangement uses TRBV5-1 and TRBJ2-7, with 10 bases matching TRBD1. The junction had 5 bases not matched to a gene; V was cut back by 0 bases and J by 5 bases. The germline V gene has CDR1 SGHRS and CDR2 YFSETQ. CDR3 length equals 15 residues. The CDR3 coding sequence is TGCGCCAGCAGCTTGGATGGACAGGGGGTCCACGAGCAGTACTTC. The encoded protein is CASSLDGQGVHEQYF. The variable domain in full, with the rest retrieved from reference TRBV5-1 and TRBJ2-7, is KAGVTQTPRYLIKTRGQQVTLSCSPISGHRSVSWYQQTPGQGLQFLFEYFSETQRNKGNFPGRFSGRQFSNSRSEMNVSTLELGDSALYLCASSLDGQGVHEQYFGPGTRLTVT.

The chain employs TRBV2 and TRBJ1-1, with 8 nucleotides matching TRBD1. This CDR3 comprises 14 residues. The germline gives CDR1 SNHLY, CDR2 FYNNEI. V lost 1 base and J lost 11; bases outside the gene matches: 9. CDR3 DNA sequence: TGTGCCAGCAGTGAAGGGACAGGGTTTTGGGAGGCTTTCTTT. It translates to CASSEGTGFWEAFF. Complete variable domain (other parts from reference TRBV2 and TRBJ1-1): EPEVTQTPSHQVTQMGQEVILRCVPISNHLYFYWYRQILGQKVEFLVSFYNNEISEKSEIFDDQFSVERPDGSNFTLKIRSTKLEDSAMYFCASSEGTGFWEAFFGQGTRLTVV.